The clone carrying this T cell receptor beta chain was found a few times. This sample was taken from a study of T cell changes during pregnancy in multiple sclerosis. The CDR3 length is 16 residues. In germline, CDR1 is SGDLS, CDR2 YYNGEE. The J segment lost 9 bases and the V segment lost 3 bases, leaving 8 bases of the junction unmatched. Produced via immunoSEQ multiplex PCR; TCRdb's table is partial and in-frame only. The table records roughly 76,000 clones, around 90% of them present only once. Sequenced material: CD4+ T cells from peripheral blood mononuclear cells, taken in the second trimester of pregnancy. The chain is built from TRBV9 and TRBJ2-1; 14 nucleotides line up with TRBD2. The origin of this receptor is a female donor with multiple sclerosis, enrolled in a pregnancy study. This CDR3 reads CASSAPGTSGSSEQFF. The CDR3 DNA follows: TGTGCCAGCAGCGCCCCCGGGACTAGCGGGAGTAGTGAGCAGTTCTTC.